This TCR beta chain was profiled in a study of blood T cell repertoires in COVID-19. In the study overall: Material from acute and convalescent COVID-19 was sourced from the United States, Italy and Spain. Sample material is recorded as cDNA or gDNA derived from T cells, B-cell-depleted T cells, or PBMCs.

Methods used by the authors: Reference gene primer amplification yielded estimated nucleated cell counts. Only in-frame clones appear in the TCRdb table, and some are missing; sequencing was by immunoSEQ multiplex PCR. That table gives V, J and clone size, and the DNA gave D and trimming. The table lists under 55,000 clones, about 85% of them singletons. With 6 bases removed from V and 11 bases from J, the gap between germline ends came to 12 bases. Germline CDR1 is DFQATT and CDR2 is SNEGSKA (reference sequence). This CDR3 is built from 10 residues. This receptor was obtained from a woman of 80 years or more with acute or convalescent COVID-19. The chain couples TRBV20-1 to TRBJ2-3; D is undetermined. The sample taken for sequencing was peripheral blood. In DNA, the CDR3 is TGCAGTGCCTCGAAGAAGAGGCAGTATTTT. It encodes CSASKKRQYF.